This T cell receptor (beta chain) is drawn from a study of blood T cell repertoires in COVID-19. The wider study: PBMCs, B-cell-depleted T cells, or T cells were the source of the cDNA or gDNA that made up the material.

This clone came up once. Original processing notes: The authors estimated nucleated cell counts from reference gene primer amplification. Using immunoSEQ multiplex PCR, the repertoire was profiled, and TCRdb retains in-frame clones only, with some absent. V and J calls and clone size are copied from that table; D and trimming were computed from the DNA. The sample consists of 250,000 to 300,000 clones, around 86% of them appearing once. From germline, CDR1 is MNHEY and CDR2 SMNVEV (reference sequence). The CDR3 runs to 14 residues. V shed 4 bases, J shed 3 bases, and the junction held 4 bases outside the gene matches.

The J gene is TRBJ1-1, the V gene TRBV27; 8 bases are a match to TRBD1. The origin of this receptor is a young man who had recovered from COVID-19. The sequenced sample was PBMCs or T cells enriched from blood (not recorded which). The CDR3 region has the DNA TGTGCCAGCAGTTCCAGGGGGCCGGACACTGAAGCTTTCTTT. Translation: CASSSRGPDTEAFF.